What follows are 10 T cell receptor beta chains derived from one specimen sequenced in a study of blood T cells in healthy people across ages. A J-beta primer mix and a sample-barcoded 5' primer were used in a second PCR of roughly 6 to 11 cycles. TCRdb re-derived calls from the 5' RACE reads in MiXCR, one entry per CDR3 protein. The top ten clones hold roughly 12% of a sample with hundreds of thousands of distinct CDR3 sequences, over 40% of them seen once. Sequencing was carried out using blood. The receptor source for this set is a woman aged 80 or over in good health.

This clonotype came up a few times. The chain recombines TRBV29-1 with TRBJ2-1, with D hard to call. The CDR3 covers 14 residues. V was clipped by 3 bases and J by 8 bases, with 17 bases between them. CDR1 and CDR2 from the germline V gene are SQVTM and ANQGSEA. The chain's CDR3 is CSVDAHGGRDEQFF. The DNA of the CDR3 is TGCAGCGTTGATGCCCACGGTGGTCGCGATGAGCAGTTCTTC.

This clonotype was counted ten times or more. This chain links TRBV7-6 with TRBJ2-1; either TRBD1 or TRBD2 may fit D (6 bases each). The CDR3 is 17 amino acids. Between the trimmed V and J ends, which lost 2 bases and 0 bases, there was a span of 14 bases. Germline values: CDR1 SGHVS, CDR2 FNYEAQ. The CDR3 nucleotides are TGTGCCAGCAGCTTAACGTGGGGGGCCAGCTCCTACAATGAGCAGTTCTTC. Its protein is CASSLTWGASSYNEQFF.

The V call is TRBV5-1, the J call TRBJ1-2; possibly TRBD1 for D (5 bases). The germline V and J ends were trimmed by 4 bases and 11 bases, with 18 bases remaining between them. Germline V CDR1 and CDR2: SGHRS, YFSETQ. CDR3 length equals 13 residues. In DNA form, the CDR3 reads TGCGCCAGCAGCCCCGAGGGCCCGGGGGGGTACACCTTC. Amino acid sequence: CASSPEGPGGYTF.

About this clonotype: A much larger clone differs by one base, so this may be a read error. Here the CDR3 reads CSAKRNHEQYF. As DNA, the CDR3 is TGCAGTGCTAAACGCAACCACGAGCAGTACTTC. The rearrangement joins TRBV20-1 to TRBJ2-7; no definite D call. With 4 bases removed from V and 5 bases from J, the gap between germline ends came to 9 bases. Germline values: CDR1 DFQATT, CDR2 SNEGSKA (reference sequence). The CDR3 runs to 11 residues.

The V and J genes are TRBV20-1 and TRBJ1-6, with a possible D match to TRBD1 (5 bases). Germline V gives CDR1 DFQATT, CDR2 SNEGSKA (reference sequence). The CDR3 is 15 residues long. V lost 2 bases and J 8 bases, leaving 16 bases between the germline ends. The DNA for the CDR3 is TGCAGTGCTAGAAGACAGTTCGTTTTGGATTCACCCCTCCACTTT. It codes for CSARRQFVLDSPLHF.

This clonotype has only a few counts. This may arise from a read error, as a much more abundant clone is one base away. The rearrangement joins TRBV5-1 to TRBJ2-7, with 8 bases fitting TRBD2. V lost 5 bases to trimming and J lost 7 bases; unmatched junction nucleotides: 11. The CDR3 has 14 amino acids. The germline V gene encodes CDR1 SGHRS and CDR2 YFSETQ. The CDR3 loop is CASRERAGATEQYF. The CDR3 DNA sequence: TGCGCCAGCAGAGAAAGAGCGGGGGCAACGGAGCAGTACTTC.

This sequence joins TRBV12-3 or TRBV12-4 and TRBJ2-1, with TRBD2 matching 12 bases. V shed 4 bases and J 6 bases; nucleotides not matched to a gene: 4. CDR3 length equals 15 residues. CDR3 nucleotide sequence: TGTGCCAGCAGTTCAGGACTAGCGGGACTCAATGAGCAGTTCTTC. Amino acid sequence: CASSSGLAGLNEQFF.

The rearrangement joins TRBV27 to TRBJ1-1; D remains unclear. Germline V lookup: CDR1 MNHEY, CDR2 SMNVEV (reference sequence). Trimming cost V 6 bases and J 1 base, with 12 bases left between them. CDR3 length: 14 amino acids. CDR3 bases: TGTGCCAGCAGCTGGATCGGGCGGAACACTGAAGCTTTCTTT. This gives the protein CASSWIGRNTEAFF.

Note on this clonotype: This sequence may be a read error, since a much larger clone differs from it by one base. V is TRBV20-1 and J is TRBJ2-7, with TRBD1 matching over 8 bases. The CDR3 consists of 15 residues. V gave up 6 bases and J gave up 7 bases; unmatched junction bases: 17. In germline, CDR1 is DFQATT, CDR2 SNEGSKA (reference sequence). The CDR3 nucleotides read TGCAGTGCCCCCAAAGAAGGCAGGGGGCTCAATGAGCAGTACTTC. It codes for CSAPKEGRGLNEQYF.

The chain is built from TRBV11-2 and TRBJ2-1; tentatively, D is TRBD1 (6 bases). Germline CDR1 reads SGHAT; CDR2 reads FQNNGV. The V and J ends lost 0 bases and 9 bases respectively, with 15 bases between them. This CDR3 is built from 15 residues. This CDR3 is CASSLDGGTRGEQFF. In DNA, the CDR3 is TGTGCCAGCAGCTTAGATGGGGGCACTAGGGGTGAGCAGTTCTTC. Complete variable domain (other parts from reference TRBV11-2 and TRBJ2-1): EAGVAQSPRYKIIEKRQSVAFWCNPISGHATLYWYQQILGQGPKLLIQFQNNGVVDDSQLPKDRFSAERLKGVDSTLKIQPAKLEDSAVYLCASSLDGGTRGEQFFGPGTRLTVL.